One TCR beta chain is described in this entry. These data originate in a study of blood T cells in healthy people across ages. Overall study context: T cells yielded about one barcoded beta molecule per two cells through template switching.

Using a J-beta primer mix together with a sample-barcoded 5' primer, a second PCR was run for roughly 6 to 12 cycles. From the 5' RACE reads, TCRdb called clonotypes with MiXCR, one entry per CDR3 protein. The table records 1,500,000 or so distinct CDR3 sequences, roughly 43% of them present only once. Total RNA extraction produced at least 5.5 micrograms (per sample) for the study. In germline, CDR1 is SGHTA, CDR2 FQGNSA. Trimming removed 4 bases at V and 6 bases at J, with 12 bases between. The CDR3 is 13 amino acids. J is TRBJ1-2 and V is TRBV7-2; D remains ambiguous. The sequencing sample was made of blood. This clonotype was sampled from a woman between 18 and 29 years old in good health. CDR3 amino acids: CASSYYSPDGYTF. CDR3 DNA: TGTGCCAGCAGCTATTACTCCCCGGATGGCTACACCTTC.